These T cell receptor beta chains were read from a single sample in a study of blood T cell repertoires in COVID-19. Data came from immunoSEQ multiplex PCR; TCRdb stores just in-frame clones and leaves some out. The sample yields around 150,000 clones, under 90% seen once. The specimen sequenced was peripheral blood. These receptors all come from a woman of 80 years or more in a cohort sampled during active or convalescent COVID-19. Each CDR3 is given with its conserved first and last residue. D genes are given only for firm matches. Not all rows give a size; the values are once, few, many and, for expanded clones, a class.

d_call j_call v_call clone_size cdr3_aa cdr3_nt
NA TRBJ1-5 TRBV19 NA CASSIPRETGNQPQHF TGTGCCAGTAGTATCCCCAGGGAAACCGGCAATCAGCCCCAGCATTTT
TRBD1 TRBJ1-2 TRBV11-2 NA CASSSDAGGNYGYTF TGTGCCAGCAGTAGTGACGCAGGGGGTAACTATGGCTACACCTTC
NA TRBJ2-4 TRBV7-2 NA CASSSPYSRAKNIQYF TGTGCCAGCAGCTCGCCGTACAGCAGAGCCAAAAACATTCAGTACTTC
TRBD2 TRBJ2-1 TRBV10-3 NA CAISEGLAGDHNEQFF TGTGCCATCAGTGAGGGACTAGCGGGGGATCACAATGAGCAGTTCTTC
TRBD1 TRBJ2-5 TRBV18 NA CASSSDREETQYF TGTGCCAGCTCATCGGACAGGGAAGAGACCCAGTACTTC
NA TRBJ1-5 TRBV6-5 NA CASNRGNQPQHF TGTGCCAGCAACAGGGGCAATCAGCCCCAGCATTTT
NA TRBJ1-5 TRBV3-1/TRBV3-2 NA CASSSDQPQHF TGTGCCAGCAGCTCTGATCAGCCCCAGCATTTT
TRBD1 TRBJ1-5 TRBV12-3/TRBV12-4 NA CASSVDRDQPQHF TGTGCCAGCAGTGTCGACAGGGATCAGCCCCAGCATTTT
TRBD1 TRBJ2-1 TRBV10-3 few CAISPGTGSSSYNEQFF TGTGCCATCAGCCCCGGGACAGGGTCCAGCTCCTACAATGAGCAGTTCTTC
TRBD1 TRBJ2-1 TRBV6-2/TRBV6-3 few CASSSPGTGRFNEQFF TGTGCCAGCAGTTCCCCCGGGACAGGGAGGTTTAATGAGCAGTTCTTC
NA TRBJ2-5 TRBV5-1 NA CASSLGTAQETQYF TGCGCCAGCAGCTTGGGGACAGCCCAAGAGACCCAGTACTTC
NA TRBJ2-3 TRBV4-1 once CASSQEKPTDTQYF TGCGCCAGCAGCCAAGAGAAGCCGACAGATACGCAGTATTTT
TRBD1 TRBJ2-2 TRBV7-9 once CASSLMTGAGELFF TGTGCCAGCAGCTTAATGACAGGGGCCGGGGAGCTGTTTTTT
NA TRBJ2-4 TRBV29-1 once CSVELPGAKNIQYF TGCAGCGTTGAACTACCAGGGGCCAAAAACATTCAGTACTTC
NA TRBJ1-4 TRBV3-1/TRBV3-2 NA CASSQERGEKLFF TGTGCCAGCAGCCAAGAAAGAGGTGAAAAACTGTTTTTT
TRBD1 TRBJ1-3 TRBV18 NA CASSPLTGGATGNTIYF TGTGCCAGCTCACCCCTAACAGGGGGCGCGACAGGAAACACCATATATTTT
NA TRBJ1-2 TRBV11-3 NA CASSPERDSSNYGYTF TGTGCCAGCAGCCCCGAACGGGACTCCAGTAACTATGGCTACACCTTC
NA TRBJ2-3 TRBV6-5 NA CASRTGLSTDTQYF TGTGCCAGCAGGACGGGACTGAGCACAGATACGCAGTATTTT
NA TRBJ1-3 TRBV18 NA CASSPGASGNTIYF TGTGCCAGCTCACCAGGGGCCTCTGGAAACACCATATATTTT
NA TRBJ2-2 TRBV10-3 NA CAMAEANTGELFF TGTGCCATGGCGGAGGCGAACACCGGGGAGCTGTTTTTT
NA TRBJ2-3 TRBV9 NA CASSVSPGGGLSTDTQYF TGTGCCAGCAGCGTATCCCCCGGTGGGGGACTTAGCACAGATACGCAGTATTTT
NA TRBJ1-2 TRBV12-3/TRBV12-4 NA CASSWGGDYGYTF TGTGCCAGCAGCTGGGGAGGGGACTATGGCTACACCTTC
NA TRBJ1-1 TRBV5-1 NA CASSLISGYMNTEAFF TGCGCCAGCAGCTTGATTTCAGGGTATATGAACACTGAAGCTTTCTTT
TRBD1 TRBJ1-2 TRBV19 NA CASQRGQQPYGYTF TGTGCCAGCCAGAGGGGACAGCAACCCTATGGTTACACCTTC
NA TRBJ1-4 TRBV5-6 few CASSLVASTGKGKLFF TGTGCCAGCAGCTTGGTTGCGAGCACAGGGAAAGGAAAACTGTTTTTT
NA TRBJ1-1 TRBV19 NA CASRLAATMNTEAFF TGTGCCAGTAGGCTAGCCGCCACCATGAACACTGAAGCTTTCTTT